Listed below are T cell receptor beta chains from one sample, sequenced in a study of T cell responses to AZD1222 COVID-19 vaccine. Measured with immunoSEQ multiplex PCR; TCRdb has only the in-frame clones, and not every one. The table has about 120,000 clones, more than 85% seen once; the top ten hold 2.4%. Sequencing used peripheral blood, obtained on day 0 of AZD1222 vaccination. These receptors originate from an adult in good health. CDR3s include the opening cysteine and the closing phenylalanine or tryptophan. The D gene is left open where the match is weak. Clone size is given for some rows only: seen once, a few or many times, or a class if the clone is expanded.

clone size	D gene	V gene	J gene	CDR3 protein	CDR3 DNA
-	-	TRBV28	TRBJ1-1	CASRNVGGREAFF	TGTGCCAGCAGAAACGTCGGGGGGCGCGAAGCTTTCTTT
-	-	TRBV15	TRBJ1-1	CATSRDRENTEAFF	TGTGCCACCAGCAGAGATCGGGAGAACACTGAAGCTTTCTTT
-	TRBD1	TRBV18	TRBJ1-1	CASSPQGARGTEAFF	TGTGCCAGCTCACCACAGGGGGCACGGGGCACTGAAGCTTTCTTT
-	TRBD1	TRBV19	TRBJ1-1	CASSRGGEGTGRAFF	TGTGCCAGTAGTCGAGGGGGCGAGGGAACGGGCCGAGCTTTCTTT
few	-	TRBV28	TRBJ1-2	CASSLRGMDYGYTF	TGTGCCAGCAGTTTAAGGGGTATGGACTATGGCTACACCTTC
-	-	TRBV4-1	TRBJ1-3	CASSQDRSGNTIYF	TGCGCCAGCAGCCAAGACAGGTCTGGAAACACCATATATTTT
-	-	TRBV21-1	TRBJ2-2	CASSKAGTGGKGELFF	TGTGCCAGCAGCAAAGCCGGGACAGGGGGCAAGGGGGAGCTGTTTTTT
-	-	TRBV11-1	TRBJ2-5	CASSLQLRELQETQYF	TGTGCCAGCAGCCTCCAGCTCCGGGAGTTACAAGAGACCCAGTACTTC
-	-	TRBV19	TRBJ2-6	CASSINSASGANVLTF	TGTGCCAGTAGTATAAATTCGGCCTCCGGGGCCAACGTCCTGACTTTC
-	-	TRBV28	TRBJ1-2	CASSAATRGQSYTF	TGTGCCAGCAGTGCAGCCACCCGTGGACAGTCCTACACCTTC
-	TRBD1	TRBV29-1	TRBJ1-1	CSVGGQVMNTEAFF	TGCAGCGTTGGAGGACAGGTCATGAACACTGAAGCTTTCTTT
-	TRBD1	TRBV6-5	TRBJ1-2	CASSTPRQGDYGYTF	TGTGCCAGCAGTACCCCGCGACAGGGGGACTATGGCTACACCTTC
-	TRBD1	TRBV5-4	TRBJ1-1	CASSSGQGSTEAFF	TGTGCCAGCAGCTCGGGACAGGGGAGCACTGAAGCTTTCTTT
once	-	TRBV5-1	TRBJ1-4	CASSLLGATNEKLFF	TGCGCCAGCAGCTTGTTGGGGGCAACTAATGAAAAACTGTTTTTT
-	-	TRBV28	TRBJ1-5	CASSFPGASNQPQHF	TGTGCCAGCAGTTTCCCGGGGGCATCCAATCAGCCCCAGCATTTT